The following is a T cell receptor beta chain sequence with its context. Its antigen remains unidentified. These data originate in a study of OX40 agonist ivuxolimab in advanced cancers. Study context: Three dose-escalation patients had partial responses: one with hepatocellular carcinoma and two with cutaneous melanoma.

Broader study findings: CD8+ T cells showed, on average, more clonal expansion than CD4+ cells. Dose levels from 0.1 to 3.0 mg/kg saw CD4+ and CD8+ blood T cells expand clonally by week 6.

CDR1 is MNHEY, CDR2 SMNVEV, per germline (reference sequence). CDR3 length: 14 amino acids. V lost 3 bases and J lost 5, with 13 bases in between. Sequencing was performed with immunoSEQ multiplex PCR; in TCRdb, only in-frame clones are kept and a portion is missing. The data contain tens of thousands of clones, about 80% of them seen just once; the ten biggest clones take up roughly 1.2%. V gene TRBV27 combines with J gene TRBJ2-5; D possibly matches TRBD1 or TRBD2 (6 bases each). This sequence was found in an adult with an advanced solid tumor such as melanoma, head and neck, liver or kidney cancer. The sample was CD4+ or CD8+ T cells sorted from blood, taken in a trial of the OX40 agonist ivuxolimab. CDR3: CASSFRGPQETQYF. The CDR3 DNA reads TGTGCCAGCAGTTTCCGGGGGCCACAGGAGACCCAGTACTTC.